This T cell receptor beta chain was retrieved from a study of blood T cell repertoires in COVID-19. Clones were read by immunoSEQ multiplex PCR, and TCRdb kept only the in-frame ones, dropping some. The sample has a few hundred thousand clones, under 90% seen once. The CDR3 totals 13 residues. V was pared by 4 bases and J by 10 bases, with 16 bases between. Germline values: CDR1 MNHEY, CDR2 SVGAGI. This TCR was sampled from a woman between 25 and 40 years old with COVID-19, enrolled during active disease. The genes are TRBV6-5 and TRBJ1-1; tentatively, D is TRBD1 (6 bases). The sequenced sample consisted of peripheral blood. Written as DNA, the CDR3 is TGTGCCAGCAGTTCCCCAGGGGCACTTCTAGCTTTCTTT. This codes for CASSSPGALLAFF.